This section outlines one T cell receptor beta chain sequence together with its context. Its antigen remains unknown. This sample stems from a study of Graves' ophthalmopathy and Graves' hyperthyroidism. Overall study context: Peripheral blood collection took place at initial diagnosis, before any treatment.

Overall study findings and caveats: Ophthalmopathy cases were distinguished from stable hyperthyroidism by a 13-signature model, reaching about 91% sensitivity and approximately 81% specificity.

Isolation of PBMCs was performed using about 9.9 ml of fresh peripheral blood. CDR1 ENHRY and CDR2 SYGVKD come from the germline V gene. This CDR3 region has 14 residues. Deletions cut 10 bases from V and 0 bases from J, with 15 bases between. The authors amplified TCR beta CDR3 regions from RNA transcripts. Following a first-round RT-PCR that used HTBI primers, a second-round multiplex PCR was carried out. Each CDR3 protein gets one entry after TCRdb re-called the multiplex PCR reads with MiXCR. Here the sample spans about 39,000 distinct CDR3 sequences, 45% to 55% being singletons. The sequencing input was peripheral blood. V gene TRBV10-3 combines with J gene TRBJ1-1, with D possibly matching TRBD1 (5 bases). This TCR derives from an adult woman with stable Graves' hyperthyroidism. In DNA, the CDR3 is TGTGCCACCGGGACGGCTGATATGAACACTGAAGCTTTCTTT. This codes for CATGTADMNTEAFF.